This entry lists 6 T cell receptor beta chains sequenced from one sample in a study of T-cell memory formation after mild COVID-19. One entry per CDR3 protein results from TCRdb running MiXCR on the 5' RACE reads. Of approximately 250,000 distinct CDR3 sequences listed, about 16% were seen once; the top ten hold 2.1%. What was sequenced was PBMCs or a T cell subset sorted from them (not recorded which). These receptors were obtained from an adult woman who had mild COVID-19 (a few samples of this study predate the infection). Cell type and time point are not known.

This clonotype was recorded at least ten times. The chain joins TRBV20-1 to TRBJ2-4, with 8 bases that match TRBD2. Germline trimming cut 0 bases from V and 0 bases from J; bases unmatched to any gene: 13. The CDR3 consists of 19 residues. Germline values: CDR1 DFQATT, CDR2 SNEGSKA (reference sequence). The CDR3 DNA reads TGCAGTGCTAGAGATCCCATGACTAGCGCCGATCTAGCCAAAAACATTCAGTACTTC. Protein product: CSARDPMTSADLAKNIQYF.

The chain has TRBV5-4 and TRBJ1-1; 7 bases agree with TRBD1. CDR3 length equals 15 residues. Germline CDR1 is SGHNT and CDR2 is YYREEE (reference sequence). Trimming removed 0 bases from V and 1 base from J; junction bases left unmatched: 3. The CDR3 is CASSLDRGRNTEAFF. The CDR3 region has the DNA TGTGCCAGCAGCTTGGACAGGGGTCGGAACACTGAAGCTTTCTTT.

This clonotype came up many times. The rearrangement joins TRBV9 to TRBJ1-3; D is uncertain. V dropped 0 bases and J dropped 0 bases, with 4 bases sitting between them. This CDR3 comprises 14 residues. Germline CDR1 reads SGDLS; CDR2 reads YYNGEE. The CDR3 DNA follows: TGTGCCAGCAGCGTAGACAGCTCTGGAAACACCATATATTTT. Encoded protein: CASSVDSSGNTIYF. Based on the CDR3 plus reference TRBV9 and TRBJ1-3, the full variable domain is DSGVTQTPKHLITATGQRVTLRCSPRSGDLSVYWYQQSLDQGLQFLIQYYNGEERAKGNILERFSAQQFPDLHSELNLSSLELGDSALYFCASSVDSSGNTIYFGEGSWLTVV.

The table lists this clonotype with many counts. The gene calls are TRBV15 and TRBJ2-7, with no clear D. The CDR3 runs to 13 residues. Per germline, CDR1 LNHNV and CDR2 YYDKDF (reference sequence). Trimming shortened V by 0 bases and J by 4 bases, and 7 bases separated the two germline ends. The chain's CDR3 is CATSRDTQYEQYF. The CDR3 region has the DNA TGTGCCACCAGCAGAGATACCCAATACGAGCAGTACTTC.

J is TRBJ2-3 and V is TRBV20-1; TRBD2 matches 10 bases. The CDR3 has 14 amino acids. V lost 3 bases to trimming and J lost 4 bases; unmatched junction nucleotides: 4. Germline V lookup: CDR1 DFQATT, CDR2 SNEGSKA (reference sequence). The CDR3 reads CSARSSGRADTQYF. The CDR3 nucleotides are TGCAGTGCTAGGAGCAGCGGGAGGGCAGATACGCAGTATTTT.

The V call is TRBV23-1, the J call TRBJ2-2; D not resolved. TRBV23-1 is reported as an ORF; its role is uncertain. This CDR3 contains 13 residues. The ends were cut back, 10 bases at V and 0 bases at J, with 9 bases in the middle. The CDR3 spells CANVGSNTGELFF. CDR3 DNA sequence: TGCGCCAACGTAGGGTCGAACACCGGGGAGCTGTTTTTT.